A single sample is the source of the 17 T cell receptor beta chains below, sequenced in a study of blood T cells in healthy people across ages. PCR was performed a second time for 7 to 11 cycles using a sample-barcoded 5' primer and a J-beta primer mix. One entry per CDR3 protein, called by TCRdb with MiXCR from the 5' RACE reads. The sample consists of about 1.5 million distinct CDR3 sequences, roughly two fifths of them appearing once. Sequenced input: blood. These receptors were collected from a woman younger than 35 in good health.

J is TRBJ1-1 and V is TRBV9; D call uncertain. The ends were cut back, 0 bases at V and 6 bases at J, with 24 bases in the middle. Germline loops: CDR1 SGDLS, CDR2 YYNGEE. This CDR3 contains 18 residues. CDR3 sequence: CASSVDPSQNFKGPEAFF. DNA for the CDR3: TGTGCCAGCAGCGTAGACCCCTCTCAGAATTTCAAGGGCCCTGAAGCTTTCTTT.

The V gene is TRBV28, the J gene TRBJ2-3; no clear D gene. V lost 10 bases, J lost 3 bases, and 20 bases lay in between. This CDR3 has 15 amino acids. Looked up from germline, CDR1 is MDHEN and CDR2 is SYDVKM. CDR3 amino acids: CAILTRGRLTDTQYF. The CDR3 bases are TGTGCCATCTTGACCCGAGGCAGGCTTACAGATACGCAGTATTTT.

This clonotype was counted a few times. The V call is TRBV27, the J call TRBJ1-2; D gene ambiguous. Trimming left V 9 bases short and J 2 bases short, with 19 bases between. Germline CDR1 and CDR2: MNHEY and SMNVEV (reference sequence). The CDR3 is made up of 15 amino acids. CDR3 sequence reads: CASYGSLAQNYGYTF. The CDR3 coding sequence is TGTGCCAGTTACGGCAGCCTGGCCCAAAACTATGGCTACACCTTC.

This sequence joins TRBV7-2 and TRBJ2-7; no firm D call. This CDR3 contains 13 residues. Trimming took 1 base from V and 1 from J, leaving 5 bases between them. Germline V gene data show CDR1 as SGHTA and CDR2 as FQGNSA. The CDR3 DNA follows: TGTGCCAGCAGCTTAGAACATTCCTACGAGCAGTACTTC. Encoded protein: CASSLEHSYEQYF.

This clonotype appeared many times. The chain has TRBV20-1 and TRBJ1-5, with D maybe TRBD1 (6 bases). The CDR3 sequence is 12 residues long. Between the trimmed V and J ends, which lost 3 bases and 6 bases, there was a span of 9 bases. Germline lookup yields CDR1 DFQATT and CDR2 SNEGSKA (reference sequence). This CDR3 reads CSARQGFQPQHF. The CDR3 DNA reads TGCAGTGCTAGGCAGGGGTTTCAGCCCCAGCATTTT.

The chain uses TRBV7-9 and TRBJ1-2; maybe TRBD1 (5 bases). V lost 5 bases to trimming and J lost 1 base, with 14 bases between them. The germline CDR1 and CDR2 sequences are SEHNR and FQNEAQ (reference sequence). The CDR3 is 15 residues long. Here the CDR3 reads CASSPLDIYNYGYTF. The CDR3 nucleotides read TGTGCCAGCAGCCCCCTGGACATCTATAACTATGGCTACACCTTC.

This rearrangement joins TRBV9 to TRBJ2-1; 8 bases align to TRBD2. CDR1 SGDLS and CDR2 YYNGEE come from the germline V gene. CDR3 length: 16 amino acids. V dropped 4 bases and J dropped 5; count of bases not matched to a gene: 11. CDR3 amino acids: CASSTFGGRSDNEQFF. The CDR3 coding sequence is TGTGCCAGCAGCACGTTTGGCGGGAGGAGCGACAATGAGCAGTTCTTC.

The chain recombines TRBV2 with TRBJ2-1, with TRBD2 matching over 10 bases. From germline, CDR1 is SNHLY and CDR2 FYNNEI. V lost 3 bases to trimming and J lost 5 bases; unmatched junction nucleotides: 7. The CDR3 consists of 16 residues. The CDR3 DNA reads TGTGCCAGCAGTGAGGTTGGGCTAGCGGGGGACAATGAGCAGTTCTTC. Translated, it gives CASSEVGLAGDNEQFF.

The chain links TRBV28 to TRBJ1-1, with D uncertain. Germline V gene sequence: CDR1 MDHEN, CDR2 SYDVKM. The V end was cut by 1 base, the J end by 0 bases, with 12 bases between. The CDR3 length is 16 residues. CDR3 DNA sequence: TGTGCCAGCAGTTTATCCCTATCTGTTTTGAACACTGAAGCTTTCTTT. Amino acids: CASSLSLSVLNTEAFF.

This clonotype was seen more than once but under ten times. The chain employs TRBV29-1 and TRBJ2-2; a possible D gene is TRBD1 (5 bases). V dropped 7 bases and J dropped 2 bases, with 17 bases sitting between them. This CDR3 has 15 amino acids. Germline loops: CDR1 SQVTM, CDR2 ANQGSEA. The CDR3: CSALRRGSNTGELFF. CDR3 bases: TGCAGCGCCCTCCGTAGGGGCAGTAACACCGGGGAGCTGTTTTTT.

The chain carries TRBV15 and TRBJ1-1; no clear D. With 3 bases removed from V and 1 base from J, the gap between germline ends came to 9 bases. This CDR3 has 14 amino acids. Per germline, CDR1 LNHNV and CDR2 YYDKDF (reference sequence). The CDR3 nucleotides are TGTGCCACCAGCAGTCGACGGAGGAACACTGAAGCTTTCTTT. It encodes CATSSRRRNTEAFF. The full variable domain, rest sourced from reference TRBV15 and TRBJ1-1, is DAMVIQNPRYQVTQFGKPVTLSCSQTLNHNVMYWYQQKSSQAPKLLFHYYDKDFNNEADTPDNFQSRRPNTSFCFLDIRSPGLGDTAMYLCATSSRRRNTEAFFGQGTRLTVV.

The chain uses TRBV7-9 and TRBJ1-6, with 8 bases fitting TRBD1. The CDR3 runs 16 residues. V lost 0 bases and J lost 6; bases outside the gene matches: 4. From germline, CDR1 is SEHNR and CDR2 FQNEAQ (reference sequence). In DNA, the CDR3 is TGTGCCAGCAGCTTAGCGAGTACAGGGGGTAATTCACCCCTCCACTTT. This encodes CASSLASTGGNSPLHF.

The chain joins TRBV29-1 to TRBJ2-6; D not certain. V lost 6 bases and J lost 2, with 8 bases in between. The CDR3 loop spans 13 amino acids. Per germline, CDR1 SQVTM and CDR2 ANQGSEA. The CDR3 coding sequence is TGCAGCGTCCTCGGGCCTGGGGCCAACGTCCTGACTTTC. It yields the protein CSVLGPGANVLTF.

The CDR3 nucleotides read TGCAGTGCAAGGCTCAGGGGAGGAGGGCAAGAGACCCAGTACTTC. As protein: CSARLRGGGQETQYF. This rearrangement joins TRBV20-1 to TRBJ2-4; D assignment may be TRBD1 or TRBD2 (6 bases each). The J call is doubtful: the DNA matches TRBJ2-5 better. CDR1 is DFQATT, CDR2 SNEGSKA, per germline (reference sequence). This CDR3 comprises 15 residues.

The V gene is TRBV29-1, the J gene TRBJ2-5; tentative D call: TRBD2 (7 bases). The J call is doubtful: the DNA matches TRBJ2-7 better. This CDR3 has 15 amino acids. In germline, CDR1 is SQVTM, CDR2 ANQGSEA. This CDR3 is CSVPKGGDKAYEQYF. CDR3 DNA: TGCAGCGTTCCCAAGGGGGGGGATAAGGCCTACGAGCAGTACTTC.

CDR3 DNA sequence: TGTGCCAGCAGTTTAACGAGCTCCTACAATGAGCAGTACTTC. This sequence encodes CASSLTSSYNEQYF. This chain uses TRBV12-3 or TRBV12-4 with TRBJ2-1; no clear D. Matching the DNA end better, TRBJ2-7 makes the J call doubtful. The CDR3 is 14 residues long.

A few counts support this clonotype. This sequence joins TRBV7-9 and TRBJ2-1; possibly TRBD2 for D (6 bases). Trimming took 5 bases from V and 5 from J, leaving 10 bases between them. Germline V gene data show CDR1 as SEHNR and CDR2 as FQNEAQ (reference sequence). The CDR3 is 13 amino acids. For the CDR3, the DNA is TGTGCCAGCAGCAGGGGACTGCACAATGAGCAGTTCTTC. Protein product: CASSRGLHNEQFF.